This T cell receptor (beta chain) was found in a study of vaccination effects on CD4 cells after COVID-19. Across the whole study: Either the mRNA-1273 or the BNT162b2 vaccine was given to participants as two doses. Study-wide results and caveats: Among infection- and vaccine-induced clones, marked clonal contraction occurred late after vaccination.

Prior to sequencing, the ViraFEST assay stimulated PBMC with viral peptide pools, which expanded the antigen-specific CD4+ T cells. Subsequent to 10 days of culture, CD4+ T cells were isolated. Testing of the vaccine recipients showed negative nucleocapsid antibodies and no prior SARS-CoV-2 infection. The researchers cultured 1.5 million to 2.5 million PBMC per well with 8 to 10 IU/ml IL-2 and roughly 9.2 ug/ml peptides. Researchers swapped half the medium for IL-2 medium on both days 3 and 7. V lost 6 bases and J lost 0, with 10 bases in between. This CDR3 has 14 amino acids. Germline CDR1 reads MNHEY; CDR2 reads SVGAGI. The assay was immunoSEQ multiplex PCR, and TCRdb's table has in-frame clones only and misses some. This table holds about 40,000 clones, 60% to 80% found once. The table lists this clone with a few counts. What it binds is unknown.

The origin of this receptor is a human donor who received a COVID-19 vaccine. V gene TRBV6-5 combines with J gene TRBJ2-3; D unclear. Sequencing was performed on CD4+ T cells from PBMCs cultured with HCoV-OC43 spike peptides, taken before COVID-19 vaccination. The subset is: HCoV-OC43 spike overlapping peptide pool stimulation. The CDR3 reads CASRRSSSTDTQYF. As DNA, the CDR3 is TGTGCCAGCAGGAGGTCCTCTAGCACAGATACGCAGTATTTT.